This note documents a single T cell receptor beta chain sequence. The source of the sample is a study of blood T cell repertoires in COVID-19. The overall study: Sample material is recorded as cDNA or gDNA derived from T cells, B-cell-depleted T cells, or PBMCs.

The table came from immunoSEQ multiplex PCR; TCRdb's copy has only in-frame clones and leaves some out. Of under 150,000 clones listed, more than 70% were seen once; the top ten hold 2.3%. V was cut by 1 base and J by 7 bases, with 7 bases left in between. CDR1 and CDR2 from the germline V gene are MNHEY and SVGEGT. This CDR3 is 12 amino acids long. Sequencing was carried out using peripheral blood. The J gene is TRBJ1-1, the V gene TRBV6-2 or TRBV6-3; D is perhaps TRBD1 (6 bases). This TCR came from a human donor in a cohort sampled during active COVID-19. CDR3 nucleotide sequence: TGTGCCAGCAGTTACTTGGACAGTGAAGCTTTCTTT. It is translated as CASSYLDSEAFF.